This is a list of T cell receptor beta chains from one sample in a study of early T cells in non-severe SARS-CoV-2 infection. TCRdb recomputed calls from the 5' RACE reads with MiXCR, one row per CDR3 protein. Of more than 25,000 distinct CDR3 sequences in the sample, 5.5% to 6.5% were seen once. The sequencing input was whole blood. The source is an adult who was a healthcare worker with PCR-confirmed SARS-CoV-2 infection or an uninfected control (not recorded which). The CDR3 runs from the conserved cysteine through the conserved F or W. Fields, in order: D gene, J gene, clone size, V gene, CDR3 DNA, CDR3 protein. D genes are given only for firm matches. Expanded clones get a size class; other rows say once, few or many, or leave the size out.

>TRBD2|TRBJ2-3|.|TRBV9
TGTGCCAGCAGCCCTCACTTCCCCGGGCTAGCGGGGGACCCAGATACGCAGTATTTT
CASSPHFPGLAGDPDTQYF
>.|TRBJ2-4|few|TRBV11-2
TGTGCCAGCAGCTTATCGTACGGGGAGTTACACATTCAGTACTTC
CASSLSYGELHIQYF
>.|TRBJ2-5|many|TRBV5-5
TGTGCCAGCAGCTTGGCAGTTCAAGAGACCCAGTACTTC
CASSLAVQETQYF
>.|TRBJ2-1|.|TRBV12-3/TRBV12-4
TGTGCCAGCAGTTTAGCGGGATTAAGCTCCTACAATGAGCAGTTCTTC
CASSLAGLSSYNEQFF
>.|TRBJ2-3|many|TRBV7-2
TGTGCCAGCAGCTTACCGGACGGCAGGGACACAGATACGCAGTATTTT
CASSLPDGRDTDTQYF
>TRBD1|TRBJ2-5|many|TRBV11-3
TGTGCCAGCAGCTTAAAACCTACCCCAGGGGGCTGTGGTCGACTCCCCCAAGAGACCCAGTACTTC
CASSLKPTPGGCGRLPQETQYF
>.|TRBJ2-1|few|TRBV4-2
TGTGCCAGCAGCCAAAACAGGGACAATGAGCAGTTCTTC
CASSQNRDNEQFF
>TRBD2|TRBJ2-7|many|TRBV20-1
TGCAGTGCTAGTGGCGGGACTAGCGGACCCTACGAGCAGTACTTC
CSASGGTSGPYEQYF
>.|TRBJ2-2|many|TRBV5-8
TGTGCCAGCAGCTTGAACGGGGGCACCGGGGAGCTGTTTTTT
CASSLNGGTGELFF
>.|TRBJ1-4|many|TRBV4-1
TGCGCCAGCAGCCAAGGGCCCGGGGGCGTTTTTGAAAAACTGTTTTTT
CASSQGPGGVFEKLFF
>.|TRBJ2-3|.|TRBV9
TGTGCCAGCAGCCCACAATCGCGGGCAGATACGCAGTATTTT
CASSPQSRADTQYF
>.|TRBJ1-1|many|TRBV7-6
TGTGCCAGCAGCCGAGGACAGCTAAACACTGAAGCTTTCTTT
CASSRGQLNTEAFF
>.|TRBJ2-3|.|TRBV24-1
TGTGCCACCAGTGACCCCGGGACTTCTCAGTATTTT
CATSDPGTSQYF
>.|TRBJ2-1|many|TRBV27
TGTGCCAGTCGGACTGGAAATCAGGGGTATGAGCAGTTCTTC
CASRTGNQGYEQFF
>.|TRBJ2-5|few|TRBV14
TGTGCCAGCAGCCTACAGAGAAAAGAGACCCAGTACTTC
CASSLQRKETQYF
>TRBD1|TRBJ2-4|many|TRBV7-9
TGTGCCAGCAGCGCCACTTGGGACAGGGGGGACATTCAGTACTTC
CASSATWDRGDIQYF
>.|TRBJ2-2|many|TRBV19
TGTGCCAGTAGTCCCGGACAGCACACCGGGGAGCTGTTTTTT
CASSPGQHTGELFF
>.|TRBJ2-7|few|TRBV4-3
TGCGCCAGCAGCCAAGTAATGGGGGTGACCTACGAGCAGTACTTC
CASSQVMGVTYEQYF
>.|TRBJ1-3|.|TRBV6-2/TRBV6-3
TGTGCCAGCAGTTACGGTGGACAGAGCTCTGGAAACACCATATATTTT
CASSYGGQSSGNTIYF
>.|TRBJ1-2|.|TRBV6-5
TGTGCCAGCAGTTACTCTGGGGTAACCTATGGCTACACCTTC
CASSYSGVTYGYTF
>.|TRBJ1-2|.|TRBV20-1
TGCAGTGCTAGAGATGCAGGACGGCCCGCTGGCTATGGCTACACCTTC
CSARDAGRPAGYGYTF
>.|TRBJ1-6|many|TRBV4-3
TGCGCCAGCAGCCGAGAGATCACAGGGCTTACTAGGGGATCACCCCTCCACTTT
CASSREITGLTRGSPLHF
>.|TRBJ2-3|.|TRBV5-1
TGCGCCAGCAGCTTGGAGACGGATGAAGATACGCAGTATTTT
CASSLETDEDTQYF
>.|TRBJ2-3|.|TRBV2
TGTGCCAGCAGTGAGGGAGGTACAGATACGCAGTATTTT
CASSEGGTDTQYF
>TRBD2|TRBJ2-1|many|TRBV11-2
TGTGCCAGCAGCTTATTCGCTAGCGGGGGGTATTACAATGAGCAGTTCTTC
CASSLFASGGYYNEQFF
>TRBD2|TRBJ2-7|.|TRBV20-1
TGCAGTGCTAGTTCCTCGCAATTAGCGGGGGGCGTCTACGAGCAGTACTTC
CSASSSQLAGGVYEQYF
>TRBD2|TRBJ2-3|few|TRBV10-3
TGTGCCATCAGTGATAATTTGGCGGGGGGTACAGATACGCAGTATTTT
CAISDNLAGGTDTQYF
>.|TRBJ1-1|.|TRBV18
TGTGTCAGCTCTCAACAGTCGGGACTAAACACTGAAGCTTTCTTT
CVSSQQSGLNTEAFF
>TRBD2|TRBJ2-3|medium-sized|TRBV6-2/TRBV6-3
TGTGCCAGCAGAACGGGAGGAGATACGCAGTATTTT
CASRTGGDTQYF
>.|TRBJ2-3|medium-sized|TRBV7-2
TGTGCCAGCAGCCTGAGGGGGGCGGCTGGAGATACGCAGTATTTT
CASSLRGAAGDTQYF
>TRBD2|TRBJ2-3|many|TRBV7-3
TGTGCCAGCAGCTTACTAGCGGGGGCACAGCAAGCGGGAGATACGCAGTATTTT
CASSLLAGAQQAGDTQYF
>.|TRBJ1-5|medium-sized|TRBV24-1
TGTGCCACCCAAGGAGGGAATCAGCCCCAGCATTTT
CATQGGNQPQHF
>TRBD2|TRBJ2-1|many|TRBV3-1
TGTGCCAGCAGCCAAGATTGGCTAGCGGGGGCTGGGGAGCAGTTCTTC
CASSQDWLAGAGEQFF
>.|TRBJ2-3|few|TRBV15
TGTGCCACCAGCAGAGTAGCGCGAGCCACAGATACGCAGTATTTT
CATSRVARATDTQYF
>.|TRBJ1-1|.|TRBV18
TGTGCCAGCTCACCGTGGCAGGGAGGAAGCACTGAAGCTTTCTTT
CASSPWQGGSTEAFF
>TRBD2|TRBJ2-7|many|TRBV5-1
TGCGCCAGCAGCTCGTACAGGACTAGCGGGGTCTCCTACGAGCAGTACTTC
CASSSYRTSGVSYEQYF
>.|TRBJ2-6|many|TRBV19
TGTGCCAGTAGTACGGCGACACGTTTTGGTTCGGGGGCCAACGTCCTGACTTTC
CASSTATRFGSGANVLTF
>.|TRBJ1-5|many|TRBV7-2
TGTGCCAGCAGCTTAGTGTTGGGTCAGCCCCAGCATTTT
CASSLVLGQPQHF
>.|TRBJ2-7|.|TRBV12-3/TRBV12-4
TGTGCCAGCAGCCGGGACCAGGCCTCCTACGAGCAGTACTTC
CASSRDQASYEQYF
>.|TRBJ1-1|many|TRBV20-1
TGCAGTGCTAGAGATGACAGGAACACTGAAGCTTTCTTT
CSARDDRNTEAFF
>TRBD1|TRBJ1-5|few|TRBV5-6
TGTGCCAGCAGCCGGACAGGTAGCAATCAGCCCCAGCATTTT
CASSRTGSNQPQHF
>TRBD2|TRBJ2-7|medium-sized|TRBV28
TGTGCCAGCAGTTTTACCCCCGGGACTACCTACGAGCAGTACTTC
CASSFTPGTTYEQYF
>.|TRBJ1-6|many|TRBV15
TGTGCCACCAGTTTGGACAGATACAATTCACCCCTCCACTTT
CATSLDRYNSPLHF
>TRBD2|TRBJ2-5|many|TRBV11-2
TGTGCCAGCAGCTCGCAACCGGCCCTAGCGGGCGAGACCCAGTACTTC
CASSSQPALAGETQYF
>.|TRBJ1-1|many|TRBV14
TGTGCCAGCAGCCAAGATCCACAGCCGTATGAAGCTTTCTTT
CASSQDPQPYEAFF
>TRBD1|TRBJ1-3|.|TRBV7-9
TGTGCCAGCAGCTTGGGCGCCGGACAGGGAGGCTCTGGAAACACCATATATTTT
CASSLGAGQGGSGNTIYF
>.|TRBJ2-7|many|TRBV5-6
TGTGCCAGCAGCTTAGAGGCAGGGAGCTACGAGCAGTACTTC
CASSLEAGSYEQYF
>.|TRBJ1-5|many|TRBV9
TGTGCCAGCAGCGTCTTTCCCGGATCAGATCAGCCCCAGCATTTT
CASSVFPGSDQPQHF
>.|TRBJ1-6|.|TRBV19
TGTGCCAGTAGTATAGAAAGGAATTCACCCCTCCACTTT
CASSIERNSPLHF